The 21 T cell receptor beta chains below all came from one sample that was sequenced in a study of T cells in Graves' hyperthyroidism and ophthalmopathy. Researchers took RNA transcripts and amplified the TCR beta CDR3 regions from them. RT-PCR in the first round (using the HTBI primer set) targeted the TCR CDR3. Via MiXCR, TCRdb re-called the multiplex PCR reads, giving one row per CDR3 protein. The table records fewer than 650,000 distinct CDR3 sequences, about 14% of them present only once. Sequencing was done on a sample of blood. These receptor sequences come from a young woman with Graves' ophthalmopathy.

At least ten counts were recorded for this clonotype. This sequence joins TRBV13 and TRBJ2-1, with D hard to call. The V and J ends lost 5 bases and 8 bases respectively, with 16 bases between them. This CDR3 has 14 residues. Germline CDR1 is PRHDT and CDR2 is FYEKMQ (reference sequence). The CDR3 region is CASSARRPSDEQFF. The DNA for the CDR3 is TGTGCCAGCAGCGCTCGTAGGCCCAGTGATGAGCAGTTCTTC.

The CDR3 coding sequence is TGCAGTGCTAGAGATCTCGGCGGGGACACAGATACGCAGTATTTT. It specifies CSARDLGGDTDTQYF. This sequence joins TRBV20-1 and TRBJ2-3, with TRBD2 as a possible D gene (6 bases). CDR3 length: 15 residues. V gave up 0 bases and J gave up 2 bases, with 12 bases separating them. Per the germline V gene, CDR1 is DFQATT and CDR2 is SNEGSKA (reference sequence).

The CDR3 protein is CASTLGGGHSGNTIYF. CDR3 DNA sequence: TGTGCCAGTACCCTTGGAGGGGGCCACTCTGGAAACACCATATATTTT. V is TRBV19 and J is TRBJ1-3; 7 nucleotides agree with TRBD1. The CDR3 length is 16 residues. V dropped 7 bases and J dropped 0; count of bases not matched to a gene: 9. Germline assignment: CDR1 LNHDA and CDR2 SQIVND (reference sequence).

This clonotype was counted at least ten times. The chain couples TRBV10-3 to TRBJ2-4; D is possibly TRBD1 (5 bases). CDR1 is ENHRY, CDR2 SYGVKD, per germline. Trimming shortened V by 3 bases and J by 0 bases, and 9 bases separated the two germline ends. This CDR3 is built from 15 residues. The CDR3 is CAISEGAIAKNIQYF. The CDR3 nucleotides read TGTGCCATCAGTGAAGGGGCCATAGCCAAAAACATTCAGTACTTC.

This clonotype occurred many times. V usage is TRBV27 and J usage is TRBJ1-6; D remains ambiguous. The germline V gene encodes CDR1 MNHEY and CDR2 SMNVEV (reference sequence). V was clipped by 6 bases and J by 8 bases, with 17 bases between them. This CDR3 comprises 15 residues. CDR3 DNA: TGTGCCAGCAGCCCGAGATCGCCTAGGGATTCACCCCTCCACTTT. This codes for CASSPRSPRDSPLHF.

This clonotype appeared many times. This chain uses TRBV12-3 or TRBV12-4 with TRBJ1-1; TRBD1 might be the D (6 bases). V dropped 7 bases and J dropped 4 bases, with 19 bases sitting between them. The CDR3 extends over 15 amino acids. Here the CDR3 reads CASNLRQGYGTEAFF. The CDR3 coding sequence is TGTGCCAGCAACCTCCGGCAGGGGTATGGCACTGAAGCTTTCTTT.

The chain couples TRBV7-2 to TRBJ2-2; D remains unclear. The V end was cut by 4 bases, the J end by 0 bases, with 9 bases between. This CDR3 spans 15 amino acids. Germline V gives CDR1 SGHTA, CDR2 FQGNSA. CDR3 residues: CASSSRRPNTGELFF. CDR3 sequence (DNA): TGTGCCAGCAGCTCCCGCCGGCCGAACACCGGGGAGCTGTTTTTT.

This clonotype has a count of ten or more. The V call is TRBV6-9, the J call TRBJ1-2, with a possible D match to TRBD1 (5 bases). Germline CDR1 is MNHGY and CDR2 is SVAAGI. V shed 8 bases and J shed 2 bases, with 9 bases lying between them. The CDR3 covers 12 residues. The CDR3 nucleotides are TGTGCCAGCGGGGCCTCAAACTATGGCTACACCTTC. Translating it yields CASGASNYGYTF.

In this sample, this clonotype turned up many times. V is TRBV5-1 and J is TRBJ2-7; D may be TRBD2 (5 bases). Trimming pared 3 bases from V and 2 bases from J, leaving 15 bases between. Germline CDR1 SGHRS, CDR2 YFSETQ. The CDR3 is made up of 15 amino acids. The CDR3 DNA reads TGCGCCAGCAGCTCGGAGGCGGACGGGACCTACGAGCAGTACTTC. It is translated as CASSSEADGTYEQYF.

In DNA form, the CDR3 reads TGTGCCAGTCGGGGCAGGGGGTCCTACGAGCAGTACTTC. Its translation is CASRGRGSYEQYF. V and J are TRBV19 and TRBJ2-7; 7 bases line up with TRBD1. Trimming at V came to 8 bases and at J to 1 base, leaving 5 bases not matched to a gene. The CDR3 loop spans 13 amino acids. CDR1 is LNHDA and CDR2 is SQIVND in the germline V gene (reference sequence).

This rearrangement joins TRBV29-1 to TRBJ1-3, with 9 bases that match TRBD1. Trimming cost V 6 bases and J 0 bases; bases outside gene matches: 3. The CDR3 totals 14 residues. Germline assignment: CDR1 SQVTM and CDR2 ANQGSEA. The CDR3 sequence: CSVIQGASGNTIYF. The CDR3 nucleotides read TGCAGCGTGATACAGGGGGCCTCTGGAAACACCATATATTTT.

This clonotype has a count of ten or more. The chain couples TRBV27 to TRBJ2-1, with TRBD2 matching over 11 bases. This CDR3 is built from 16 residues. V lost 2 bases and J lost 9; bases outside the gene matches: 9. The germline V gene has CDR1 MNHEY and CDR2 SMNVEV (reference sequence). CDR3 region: CASSLGSGRDSSEQFF. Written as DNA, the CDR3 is TGTGCCAGCAGTTTAGGTAGCGGGAGGGATTCTAGTGAGCAGTTCTTC.

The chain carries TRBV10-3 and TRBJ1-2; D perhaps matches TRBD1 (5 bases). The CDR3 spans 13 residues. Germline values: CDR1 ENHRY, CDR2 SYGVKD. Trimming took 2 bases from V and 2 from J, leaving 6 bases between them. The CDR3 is CAISEPGNYGYTF. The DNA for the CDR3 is TGTGCCATCAGTGAGCCAGGGAACTATGGCTACACCTTC.

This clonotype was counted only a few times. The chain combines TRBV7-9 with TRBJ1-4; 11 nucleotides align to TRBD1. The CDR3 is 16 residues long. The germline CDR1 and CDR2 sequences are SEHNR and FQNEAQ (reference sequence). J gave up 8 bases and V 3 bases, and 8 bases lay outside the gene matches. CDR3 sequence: CASSFGQGAYREKLFF. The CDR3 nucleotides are TGTGCCAGCAGCTTCGGACAGGGGGCGTATAGGGAAAAACTGTTTTTT.

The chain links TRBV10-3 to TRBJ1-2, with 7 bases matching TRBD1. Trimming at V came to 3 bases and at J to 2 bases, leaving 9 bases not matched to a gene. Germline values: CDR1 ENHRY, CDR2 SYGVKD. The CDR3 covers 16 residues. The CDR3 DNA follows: TGTGCCATCAGTGACGGGGGGGACAGCTTGAACTATGGCTACACCTTC. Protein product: CAISDGGDSLNYGYTF.

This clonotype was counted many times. In DNA form, the CDR3 reads TGTGCCAGTATATCGACAGGGGGCTACGAGCAGTACTTC. Protein: CASISTGGYEQYF. V and J are TRBV19 and TRBJ2-7; 9 positions match TRBD1. From germline, CDR1 is LNHDA and CDR2 SQIVND (reference sequence). With 7 bases clipped from V and 3 bases from J, the junction kept 4 bases outside the gene matches. CDR3 length: 13 amino acids.

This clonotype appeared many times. The DNA of the CDR3 is TGTGCTAGTGGTTTGGCCCTGGGACAGGTTGTCTACGAGCAGTACTTC. Its protein product is CASGLALGQVVYEQYF. This rearrangement joins TRBV12-5 to TRBJ2-7; TRBD1 matches at 8 bases. The CDR3 length is 16 residues. V shed 1 base and J 3 bases; nucleotides not matched to a gene: 8. The V gene's germline CDR1 is LGHNT and CDR2 FRNRAP. Using reference TRBV12-5 and TRBJ2-7 for the parts outside the CDR3, the full variable domain is DARVTQTPRHKVTEMGQEVTMRCQPILGHNTVFWYRQTMMQGLELLAYFRNRAPLDDSGMPKDRFSAEMPDATLATLKIQPSEPRDSAVYFCASGLALGQVVYEQYFGPGTRLTVT.

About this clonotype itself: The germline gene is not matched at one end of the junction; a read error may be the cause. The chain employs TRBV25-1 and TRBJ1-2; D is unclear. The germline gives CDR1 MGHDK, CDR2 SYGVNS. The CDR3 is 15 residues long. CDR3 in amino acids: CAGSERYGGDYGYTF. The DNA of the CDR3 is TGTGCCGGCAGTGAACGCTACGGCGGTGACTATGGCTACACCTTC.

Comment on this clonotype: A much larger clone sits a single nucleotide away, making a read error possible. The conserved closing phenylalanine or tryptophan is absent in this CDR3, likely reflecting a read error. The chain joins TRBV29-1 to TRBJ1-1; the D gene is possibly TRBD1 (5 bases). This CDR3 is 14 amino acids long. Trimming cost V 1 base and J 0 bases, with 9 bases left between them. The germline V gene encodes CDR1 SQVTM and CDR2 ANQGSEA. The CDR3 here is CSVEGTTLNTEAFL. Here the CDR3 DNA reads TGCAGCGTTGAAGGGACAACCTTGAACACTGAAGCTTTCCTT.

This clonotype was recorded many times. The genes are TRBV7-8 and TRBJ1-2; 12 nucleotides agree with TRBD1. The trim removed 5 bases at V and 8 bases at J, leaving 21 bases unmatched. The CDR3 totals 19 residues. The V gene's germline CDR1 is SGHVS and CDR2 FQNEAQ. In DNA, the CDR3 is TGTGCCAGCAGCACACGACTAGGGACAGGGGGCGCAACCACCCTGGGCTACACCTTC. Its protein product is CASSTRLGTGGATTLGYTF. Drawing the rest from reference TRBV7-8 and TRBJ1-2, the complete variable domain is GAGVSQSPRYKVAKRGQDVALRCDPISGHVSLFWYQQALGQGPEFLTYFQNEAQLDKSGLPSDRFFAERPEGSVSTLKIQRTQQEDSAVYLCASSTRLGTGGATTLGYTFGSGTRLTVV.

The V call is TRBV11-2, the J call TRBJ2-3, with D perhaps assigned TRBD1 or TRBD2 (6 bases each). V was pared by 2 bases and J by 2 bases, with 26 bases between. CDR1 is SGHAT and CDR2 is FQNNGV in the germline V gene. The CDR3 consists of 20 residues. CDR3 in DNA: TGTGCCAGCAGCTTATTCGGATTAGCGGAGGGGGGAAAGCCCACAGATACGCAGTATTTT. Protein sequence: CASSLFGLAEGGKPTDTQYF.